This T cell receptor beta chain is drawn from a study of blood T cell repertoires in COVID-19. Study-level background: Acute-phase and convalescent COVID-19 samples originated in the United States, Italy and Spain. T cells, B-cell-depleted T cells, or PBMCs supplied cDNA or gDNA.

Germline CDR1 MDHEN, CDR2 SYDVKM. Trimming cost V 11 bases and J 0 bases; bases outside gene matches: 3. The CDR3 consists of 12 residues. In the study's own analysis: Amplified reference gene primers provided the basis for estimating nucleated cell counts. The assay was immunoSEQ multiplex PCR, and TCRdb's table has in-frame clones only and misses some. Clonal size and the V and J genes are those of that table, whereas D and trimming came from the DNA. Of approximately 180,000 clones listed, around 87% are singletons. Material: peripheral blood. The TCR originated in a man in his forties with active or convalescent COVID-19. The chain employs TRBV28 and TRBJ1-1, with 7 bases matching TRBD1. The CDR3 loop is CAWGQLNTEAFF. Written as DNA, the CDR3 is TGTGCCTGGGGACAGTTGAACACTGAAGCTTTCTTT.